This TCR beta chain was sequenced for a study of CD4 T cells in relation to SARS-CoV-2 and coronaviruses. Study in general: TCR beta CDR3s were sequenced after 10-day antigen culture of PBMCs.

Libraries were prepared by immunoSEQ multiplex PCR; TCRdb keeps only in-frame clonotypes and omits some of them. Here the sample spans tens of thousands of clones, about 80% being singletons. CDR3 size: 14 residues. Trimming left V 6 bases short and J 2 bases short, with 13 bases between. CDR1 is MGHDK, CDR2 SYGVNS, per germline. Comments on this clone: Its antigen is unidentified.

The unexposed donors gave CD4+ T cells in about 2011-2018, prior to COVID-19. Isolation of CD4+ T cells took place after roughly nine days in culture. Unexposed-donor CD4+ T cells were probed with SARS-CoV-2 S/N and four cold-coronavirus spikes, cells permitting. Cultures held roughly 2 million PBMCs per well with about 10 IU/ml IL-2. Sequences were obtained from CD4+ T cells from PBMCs, cultured in vitro. The sequence was collected from a human donor in good health. This rearrangement joins TRBV25-1 to TRBJ2-5, with D possibly TRBD2 on 5 matching bases. This CDR3 is CASRSRGGQETQYF. DNA for the CDR3: TGTGCCAGCAGGAGCCGAGGAGGTCAAGAGACCCAGTACTTC. Supplemented by reference TRBV25-1 and TRBJ2-5, the full variable domain reads EADIYQTPRYLVIGTGKKITLECSQTMGHDKMYWYQQDPGMELHLIHYSYGVNSTEKGDLSSESTVSRIRTEHFPLTLESARPSHTSQYLCASRSRGGQETQYFGPGTRLLVL.